The rows below give T cell receptor beta chains drawn from one sample of a study of CXCR3-negative and CXCR3-positive naive CD8 T cells. TCRdb reanalyzed the 5' RACE reads, giving one entry per CDR3 protein sequence and no DNA. The data show 140,000 to 150,000 distinct CDR3 sequences, and the top ten clones hold 0.25% to 0.3%. The sequenced sample consisted of naive CXCR3+ CD8+ T cells from blood. Receptors were obtained from a human donor in good health. Some clones in this sample may be carry-over from other donors' samples. Both conserved end residues are part of each CDR3.

v_gene: TRBV6-6
j_gene: TRBJ2-1
CDR3aa: CASSDDRVSNNEQFF

v_gene: TRBV5-4
j_gene: TRBJ2-7
CDR3aa: CASAGGGTSGYEQYF

v_gene: TRBV6-5
j_gene: TRBJ1-1
CDR3aa: CASSYMGEGGTEAFF

v_gene: TRBV15
j_gene: TRBJ2-2
CDR3aa: CATRDRDAGELFF

v_gene: TRBV5-1
j_gene: TRBJ2-7
CDR3aa: CASSWTGIGDEQYF

v_gene: TRBV19
j_gene: TRBJ1-1
CDR3aa: CASSILGNTEAFF

v_gene: TRBV7-6
j_gene: TRBJ2-1
CDR3aa: CASSLGGDNYEQFF

v_gene: TRBV28
j_gene: TRBJ1-2
CDR3aa: CASRTSGEGNNGYTF

v_gene: TRBV7-6
j_gene: TRBJ1-3
CDR3aa: CASSLASGSESSGNTIYF

v_gene: TRBV11-2
j_gene: TRBJ2-1
CDR3aa: CASRPPGGREASYNEQFF